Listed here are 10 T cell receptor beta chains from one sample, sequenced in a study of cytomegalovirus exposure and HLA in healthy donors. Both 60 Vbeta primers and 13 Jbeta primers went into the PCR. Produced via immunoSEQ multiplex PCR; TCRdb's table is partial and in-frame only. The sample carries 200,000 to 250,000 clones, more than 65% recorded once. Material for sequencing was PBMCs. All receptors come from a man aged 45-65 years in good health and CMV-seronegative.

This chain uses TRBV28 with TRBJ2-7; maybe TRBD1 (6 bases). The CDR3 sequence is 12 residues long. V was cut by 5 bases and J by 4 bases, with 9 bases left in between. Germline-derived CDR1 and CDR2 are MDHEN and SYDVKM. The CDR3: CASSVTGYEQYF. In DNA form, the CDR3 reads TGTGCCAGCAGTGTTACAGGGTACGAGCAGTACTTC.

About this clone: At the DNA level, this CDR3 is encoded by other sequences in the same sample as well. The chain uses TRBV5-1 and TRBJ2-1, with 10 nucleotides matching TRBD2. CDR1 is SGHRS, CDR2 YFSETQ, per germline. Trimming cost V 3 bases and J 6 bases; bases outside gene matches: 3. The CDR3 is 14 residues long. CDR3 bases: TGCGCCAGCAGCTCAGGACTAGCGGCCAATGAGCAGTTCTTC. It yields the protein CASSSGLAANEQFF.

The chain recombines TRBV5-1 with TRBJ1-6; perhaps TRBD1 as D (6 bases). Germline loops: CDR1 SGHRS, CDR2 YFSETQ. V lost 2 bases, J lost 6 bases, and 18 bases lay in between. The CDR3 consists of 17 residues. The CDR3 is CASSLAGTSFPNSPLHF. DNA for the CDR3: TGCGCCAGCAGCTTAGCCGGGACATCTTTTCCTAATTCACCCCTCCACTTT. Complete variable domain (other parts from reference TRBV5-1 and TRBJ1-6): KAGVTQTPRYLIKTRGQQVTLSCSPISGHRSVSWYQQTPGQGLQFLFEYFSETQRNKGNFPGRFSGRQFSNSRSEMNVSTLELGDSALYLCASSLAGTSFPNSPLHFGNGTRLTVT.

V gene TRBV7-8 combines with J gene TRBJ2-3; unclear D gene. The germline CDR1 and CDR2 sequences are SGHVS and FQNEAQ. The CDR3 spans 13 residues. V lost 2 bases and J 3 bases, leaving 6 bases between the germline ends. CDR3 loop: CASSLRETDTQYF. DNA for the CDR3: TGTGCCAGCAGCTTACGAGAAACAGATACGCAGTATTTT.

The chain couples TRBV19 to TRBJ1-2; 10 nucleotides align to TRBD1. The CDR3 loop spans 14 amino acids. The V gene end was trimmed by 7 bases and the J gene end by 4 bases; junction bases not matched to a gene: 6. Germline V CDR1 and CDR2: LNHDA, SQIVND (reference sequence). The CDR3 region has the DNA TGTGCCAGTATGTCGACAGGGGGCCGCTATGGCTACACCTTC. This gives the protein CASMSTGGRYGYTF.

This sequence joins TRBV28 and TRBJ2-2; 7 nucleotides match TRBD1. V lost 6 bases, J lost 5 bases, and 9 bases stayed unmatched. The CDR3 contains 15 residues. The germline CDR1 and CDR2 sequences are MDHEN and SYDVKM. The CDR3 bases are TGTGCCAGCAGCGACAGGGCGGTTTGGACCGGGGAGCTGTTTTTT. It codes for CASSDRAVWTGELFF.

This CDR3 is CASSPAGLQETQYF. The DNA of the CDR3 is TGTGCCAGCAGCCCAGCGGGGCTCCAAGAGACCCAGTACTTC. This chain links TRBV2 with TRBJ2-5; 7 nucleotides align to TRBD2. The J segment lost 1 base and the V segment lost 6 bases, leaving 5 bases of the junction unmatched. Germline assignment: CDR1 SNHLY and CDR2 FYNNEI. CDR3 length: 14 residues.

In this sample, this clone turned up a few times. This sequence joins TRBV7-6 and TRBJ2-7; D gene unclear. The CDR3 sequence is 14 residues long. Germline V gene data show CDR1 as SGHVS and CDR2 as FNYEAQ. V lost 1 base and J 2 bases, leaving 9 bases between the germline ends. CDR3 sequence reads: CASSLEPDTYEQYF. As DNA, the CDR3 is TGTGCCAGCAGCTTAGAACCAGATACCTACGAGCAGTACTTC.

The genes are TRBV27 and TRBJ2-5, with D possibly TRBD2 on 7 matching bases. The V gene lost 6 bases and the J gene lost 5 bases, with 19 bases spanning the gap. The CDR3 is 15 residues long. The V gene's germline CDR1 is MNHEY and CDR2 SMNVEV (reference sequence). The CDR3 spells CASRGGGTGGETQYF. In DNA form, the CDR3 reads TGTGCCAGCAGGGGAGGGGGTACGGGGGGTGAGACCCAGTACTTC.

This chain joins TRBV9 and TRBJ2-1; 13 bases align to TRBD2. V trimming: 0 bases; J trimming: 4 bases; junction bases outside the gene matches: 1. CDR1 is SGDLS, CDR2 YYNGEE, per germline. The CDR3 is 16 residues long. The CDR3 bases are TGTGCCAGCAGCGTAGAGGGACTAGCGGGATACAATGAGCAGTTCTTC. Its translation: CASSVEGLAGYNEQFF.